This passage covers 27 T cell receptor beta chains from one sample sequenced in a study of T-cell memory formation after mild COVID-19. TCRdb reanalysed the 5' RACE reads using MiXCR and keeps one entry per CDR3 protein. The top ten hold around 14% of the sample, which has about 410,000 distinct CDR3 sequences, 20% to 30% seen once. The sample was PBMCs or a T cell subset sorted from them (not recorded which). Receptors were obtained from an adult woman who had mild COVID-19 (a few samples of this study predate the infection). Cell type and time point are not known.

The genes are TRBV7-6 and TRBJ2-3; TRBD2 matches 11 bases. V lost 5 bases, J lost 3 bases, and 7 bases stayed unmatched. CDR1 is SGHVS, CDR2 FNYEAQ, per germline. The CDR3 covers 16 residues. CDR3 region: CASSTLAGGTTDTQYF. In nucleotides, the CDR3 is TGTGCCAGCAGCACGTTAGCGGGGGGGACGACAGATACGCAGTATTTT.

The chain has TRBV4-2 and TRBJ2-1; TRBD2 might be the D (6 bases). The CDR3 is made up of 17 amino acids. V was cut by 4 bases and J by 7 bases, with 23 bases left in between. Germline V gene lookup returns CDR1 LGHNA and CDR2 YNFKEQ. CDR3 amino acids: CASSRGTYTFQPNEQFF. The DNA of the CDR3 is TGTGCCAGCAGCCGGGGGACTTACACCTTTCAACCTAATGAGCAGTTCTTC.

This clonotype has just a few counts. The CDR3 region is CASSLERQGNPYEQYF. The CDR3 DNA is TGTGCCAGCAGCTTGGAGCGACAGGGCAACCCCTACGAGCAGTACTTC. The chain couples TRBV5-5 to TRBJ2-7, with 7 bases identical to TRBD1. CDR3 length equals 16 residues. V trimming: 0 bases; J trimming: 2 bases; junction bases outside the gene matches: 8. The germline V gene has CDR1 SGHKS and CDR2 YYEKEE (reference sequence). Full variable domain (outside the CDR3, taken from reference TRBV5-5 and TRBJ2-7): DAGVTQSPTHLIKTRGQQVTLRCSPISGHKSVSWYQQVLGQGPQFIFQYYEKEERGRGNFPDRFSARQFPNYSSELNVNALLLGDSALYLCASSLERQGNPYEQYFGPGTRLTVT.

CDR3 coding DNA: TGTGCCAGCAGTTACTTTGGGACAGGGGGCAACGAGCAGTACTTC. This gives the protein CASSYFGTGGNEQYF. The V and J genes are TRBV6-2 or TRBV6-3 and TRBJ2-7, with TRBD1 identical over 12 bases. From germline, CDR1 is MNHEY and CDR2 SVGEGT. CDR3 length: 15 residues. V lost 1 base, J lost 5 bases, and 3 bases stayed unmatched.

This clonotype was counted between two and nine times. The CDR3 carries no conserved terminal phenylalanine or tryptophan, so it likely arises from a read error. This chain links TRBV6-2 or TRBV6-3 with TRBJ2-4, with a possible D match to TRBD2 (5 bases). In germline, CDR1 is MNHEY, CDR2 SVGEGT. The CDR3 is 12 residues long. Trimming removed 4 bases at V and 7 bases at J, with 8 bases between. The CDR3 reads CASSFPGNIQYL. CDR3 sequence (DNA): TGTGCCAGCAGTTTCCCGGGGAACATTCAGTACCTC.

The V and J genes are TRBV9 and TRBJ2-1; TRBD2 matches 12 bases. From germline, CDR1 is SGDLS and CDR2 YYNGEE. After removal of 2 bases from V and 4 bases from J, the junction contained 7 bases not matched to a gene. This CDR3 contains 17 residues. The DNA for the CDR3 is TGTGCCAGCAGCGTGGGGAGAGGGACTAGCGGGTACAATGAGCAGTTCTTC. It encodes CASSVGRGTSGYNEQFF. Full variable domain (rest looked up from reference TRBV9 and TRBJ2-1): DSGVTQTPKHLITATGQRVTLRCSPRSGDLSVYWYQQSLDQGLQFLIQYYNGEERAKGNILERFSAQQFPDLHSELNLSSLELGDSALYFCASSVGRGTSGYNEQFFGPGTRLTVL.

The chain combines TRBV11-3 with TRBJ2-3; D not resolved. Germline V lookup: CDR1 SGHNT, CDR2 YENEEA. V was clipped by 6 bases and J by 5 bases, with 12 bases between them. The length of the CDR3 is 13 residues. The CDR3 protein is CASSSPPRDTQYF. The CDR3 DNA reads as TGTGCCAGCAGTTCCCCTCCTCGAGATACGCAGTATTTT.

This clonotype was seen a single time. The genes are TRBV4-1 and TRBJ2-1, with D unclear. CDR1 is MGHRA and CDR2 is YSYEKL in the germline V gene. V shed 1 base and J shed 8 bases, with 18 bases lying between them. The CDR3 covers 16 residues. In DNA, the CDR3 is TGCGCCAGCAGCCAAGTAAGGTTTCCCGGGTTCGATGAGCAGTTCTTC. This sequence encodes CASSQVRFPGFDEQFF.

This clonotype was counted many times. This sequence joins TRBV7-9 and TRBJ2-2, with D uncertain. Trimming removed 1 base at V and 6 bases at J, with 6 bases between. The germline V gene encodes CDR1 SEHNR and CDR2 FQNEAQ (reference sequence). This CDR3 has 13 amino acids. In DNA form, the CDR3 reads TGTGCCAGCAGCTTAGAAAGGTCCGGGGAGCTGTTTTTT. This encodes CASSLERSGELFF. Together with reference TRBV7-9 and TRBJ2-2, the CDR3 gives the full variable domain: DTGVSQNPRHKITKRGQNVTFRCDPISEHNRLYWYRQTLGQGPEFLTYFQNEAQLEKSRLLSDRFSAERPKGSFSTLEIQRTEQGDSAMYLCASSLERSGELFFGEGSRLTVL.

The V call is TRBV24-1, the J call TRBJ2-1, with a tentative D call TRBD2 (5 bases). Trimming took off 3 bases at V and 8 bases at J, with 16 bases between the two ends. Germline CDR1 is KGHDR and CDR2 is SFDVKD. The CDR3 covers 15 residues. The CDR3 loop is CATSDGSLGLYEQFF. The DNA of the CDR3 is TGTGCCACCAGTGATGGGTCACTAGGTTTATATGAGCAGTTCTTC.

The chain uses TRBV10-3 and TRBJ1-5; unclear D gene. V lost 6 bases, J lost 0 bases, and 6 bases lay in between. Germline CDR1 and CDR2: ENHRY and SYGVKD. CDR3 size: 13 residues. DNA for the CDR3: TGTGCCATCAGCCGGGATAGCAATCAGCCCCAGCATTTT. It specifies CAISRDSNQPQHF.

The chain is built from TRBV5-6 and TRBJ2-2; 7 positions agree with TRBD2. CDR3 length: 15 residues. Germline lookup yields CDR1 SGHDT and CDR2 YYEEEE. V was pared by 2 bases and J by 5 bases, with 6 bases of the junction left unmatched. CDR3 nucleotide sequence: TGTGCCAGCAGCTTCTTGCGGGAGTGGACCGGGGAGCTGTTTTTT. It codes for CASSFLREWTGELFF.

This clonotype was detected a few times. The chain joins TRBV20-1 to TRBJ2-5; TRBD1 matches 9 bases. The V segment lost 4 bases and the J segment 5 bases; nucleotides outside the gene matches: 5. The CDR3 has 13 amino acids. Germline assignment: CDR1 DFQATT and CDR2 SNEGSKA (reference sequence). As DNA, the CDR3 is TGCAGTGCTAACAGGGGGCTTTTGGAGACCCAGTACTTC. Its protein is CSANRGLLETQYF.

This clonotype has only a few counts. This sequence joins TRBV7-9 and TRBJ2-6; D might be TRBD1 (5 bases). Trimming removed 5 bases from V and 2 bases from J, with 19 bases in between. Looked up from germline, CDR1 is SEHNR and CDR2 is FQNEAQ (reference sequence). The CDR3 loop spans 18 amino acids. CDR3 sequence (DNA): TGTGCCAGCAGCCCAGGGCCCATTCACCAGACTGGGGCCAACGTCCTGACTTTC. Amino acid sequence: CASSPGPIHQTGANVLTF.

The chain carries TRBV12-3 or TRBV12-4 and TRBJ1-5; D not resolved. The length of the CDR3 is 11 residues. Trimming removed 8 bases from V and 4 bases from J, with 6 bases in between. CDR3 bases: TGTGCCAGCGGGAGAAATCAGCCCCAGCATTTT. Its translation is CASGRNQPQHF.

The table lists this clonotype with a few counts. This chain uses TRBV4-1 with TRBJ1-4; D is undetermined. This CDR3 comprises 14 residues. The V end was cut by 3 bases, the J end by 8 bases, with 13 bases between. CDR1 is MGHRA and CDR2 is YSYEKL in the germline V gene. The CDR3 DNA reads TGCGCCAGCAGCCAGATCCTAGCCGGGGAAAAACTGTTTTTT. It encodes CASSQILAGEKLFF.

The table lists this clonotype with a few counts. The genes are TRBV29-1 and TRBJ2-7, with 7 bases matching TRBD1. The germline CDR1 and CDR2 sequences are SQVTM and ANQGSEA. V gave up 6 bases and J gave up 2 bases; unmatched junction bases: 1. The CDR3 extends over 11 amino acids. The CDR3 nucleotides are TGCAGCGTGGGACAGACCTACGAGCAGTACTTC. Its protein is CSVGQTYEQYF.

The chain couples TRBV12-3 or TRBV12-4 to TRBJ2-2; D uncertain. V gave up 10 bases and J gave up 7 bases, with 13 bases separating them. CDR3 length: 12 residues. The CDR3, as DNA: TGTGCCACCTATCTCCCTCTCGGGGAGCTGTTTTTT. Its translation: CATYLPLGELFF.

This clonotype was counted between two and nine times. The V gene is TRBV11-3, the J gene TRBJ2-2; a weak D match, TRBD1 (5 bases). Trimming left V 4 bases short and J 4 bases short, with 13 bases between. The CDR3 totals 15 residues. Germline loops: CDR1 SGHNT, CDR2 YENEEA. The CDR3 DNA follows: TGTGCCAGCAGCTGGGAACAGGAGACCACCGGGGAGCTGTTTTTT. Amino acids: CASSWEQETTGELFF.

As regards this clonotype: A read error may account for a junction end that differs from germline. The V and J genes are TRBV7-3 and TRBJ1-1; no reliable D call. The CDR3 spans 13 residues. Germline CDR1 and CDR2: SGHTA and FQGTGA. The CDR3 DNA follows: TGTGCCAGCAGCGTAACAGTGTCCACTGAAGCTTTCTTT. Translation gives CASSVTVSTEAFF.

This clonotype came up a few times. This chain joins TRBV5-6 and TRBJ2-5; weak D call: TRBD2 (6 bases). V shed 1 base and J shed 1 base, with 11 bases lying between them. CDR1 and CDR2 from the germline V gene are SGHDT and YYEEEE. The CDR3 contains 15 residues. This CDR3 reads CASSLWRGLQETQYF. CDR3 DNA sequence: TGTGCCAGCAGCTTGTGGAGGGGACTCCAAGAGACCCAGTACTTC.

V usage is TRBV2 and J usage is TRBJ2-3; TRBD1 matches 8 bases. V gave up 7 bases and J gave up 4 bases; unmatched junction bases: 10. The CDR3 has 15 amino acids. Germline CDR1 and CDR2: SNHLY and FYNNEI. In DNA form, the CDR3 reads TGTGCCAGCATTTCGACAGGGGACAAGGCAGATACGCAGTATTTT. Translation gives CASISTGDKADTQYF.

This clonotype was counted a few times. The chain employs TRBV4-1 and TRBJ1-1, with D possibly being TRBD1 (5 bases). The CDR3 contains 13 residues. Trimming took 3 bases from V and 10 from J, leaving 15 bases between them. Germline lookup yields CDR1 MGHRA and CDR2 YSYEKL. CDR3 sequence: CASSQPGFVGAFF. The CDR3 region has the DNA TGCGCCAGCAGCCAGCCAGGGTTTGTCGGAGCTTTCTTT.

This clonotype has a handful of counts. The chain employs TRBV20-1 and TRBJ2-7, with 11 bases matching TRBD2. Germline trimming cut 5 bases from V and 2 bases from J; bases unmatched to any gene: 8. Germline V gives CDR1 DFQATT, CDR2 SNEGSKA (reference sequence). There are 15 residues in the CDR3. CDR3 coding DNA: TGCAGTGCTCCGGCGGCTAGCGGGGGGACCTACGAGCAGTACTTC. It is translated as CSAPAASGGTYEQYF.

This chain uses TRBV20-1 with TRBJ2-7; D remains unclear. Trimming shortened V by 1 base and J by 5 bases, and 6 bases separated the two germline ends. Germline CDR1 DFQATT, CDR2 SNEGSKA (reference sequence). The CDR3 runs 11 residues. CDR3 DNA: TGCAGTGCTAGAGGATTGGACGAGCAGTACTTC. Encoded protein: CSARGLDEQYF.

The V call is TRBV2, the J call TRBJ1-4, with TRBD1 matching 8 bases. This CDR3 contains 15 residues. Looked up from germline, CDR1 is SNHLY and CDR2 is FYNNEI. The V segment lost 6 bases and the J segment 0 bases; nucleotides outside the gene matches: 3. CDR3 sequence reads: CASRGQGTTNEKLFF. Here the CDR3 DNA reads TGTGCCAGCAGAGGACAGGGCACAACTAATGAAAAACTGTTTTTT.

The CDR3 DNA is TGTGCCAGCAGCTTTTCGCAGGACTACGAGCAGTACTTC. Protein: CASSFSQDYEQYF. The J gene is TRBJ2-7, the V gene TRBV7-9; D not resolved. The CDR3 runs 13 residues. The germline V and J ends were trimmed by 3 bases and 3 bases, with 9 bases remaining between them. Per the germline V gene, CDR1 is SEHNR and CDR2 is FQNEAQ (reference sequence).